This T cell receptor (beta chain) was sequenced during a study of cytomegalovirus exposure and HLA in healthy donors. Study information: Earlier, about 179 million T cells were analyzed, and fewer than 120 million unique TCR beta sequences were found among them. Study conclusions and caveats: According to the study, around 150 TCR beta chains were cytomegalovirus-associated. Later analysis revealed greater clonal expansion in HLA-associated TCR beta chains than in equally common others.

As for this clone: The antigen remains undetermined.

A multiplex PCR was run with 60 Vbeta primers and 13 Jbeta primers. Data came from immunoSEQ multiplex PCR; TCRdb stores just in-frame clones and leaves some out. Here the sample spans roughly 190,000 clones, approximately 85% being singletons. Germline V gene lookup returns CDR1 SGDLS and CDR2 YYNGEE. V shed 0 bases and J 9 bases; nucleotides not matched to a gene: 14. The CDR3 spans 17 residues. Sequencing was carried out using PBMCs. The genes are TRBV9 and TRBJ2-1; 8 bases are shared with TRBD2. The sequence was obtained from a man between 18 and 35 years old in good health and CMV-seronegative. For the CDR3, the DNA is TGTGCCAGCAGCGTAGTCCCCATAGCGGGGAGGCAGGGTGAGCAGTTCTTC. It yields the protein CASSVVPIAGRQGEQFF.